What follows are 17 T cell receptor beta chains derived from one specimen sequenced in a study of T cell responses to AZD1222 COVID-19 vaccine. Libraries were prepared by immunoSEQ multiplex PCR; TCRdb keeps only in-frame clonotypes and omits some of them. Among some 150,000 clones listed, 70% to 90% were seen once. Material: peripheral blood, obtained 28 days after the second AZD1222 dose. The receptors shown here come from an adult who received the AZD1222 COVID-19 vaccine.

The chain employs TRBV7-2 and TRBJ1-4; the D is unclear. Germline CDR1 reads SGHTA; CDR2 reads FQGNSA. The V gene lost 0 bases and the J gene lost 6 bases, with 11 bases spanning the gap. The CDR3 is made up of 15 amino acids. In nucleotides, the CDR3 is TGTGCCAGCAGCTTAGCCCCTAGCAGTTATGAAAAACTGTTTTTT. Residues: CASSLAPSSYEKLFF.

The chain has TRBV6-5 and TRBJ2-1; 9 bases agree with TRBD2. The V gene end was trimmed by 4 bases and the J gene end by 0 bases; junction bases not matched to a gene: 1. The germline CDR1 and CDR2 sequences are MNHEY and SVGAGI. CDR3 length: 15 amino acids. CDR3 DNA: TGTGCCAGCAGTTTGCGGGGGGGCTCCTACAATGAGCAGTTCTTC. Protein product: CASSLRGGSYNEQFF.

The CDR3: CASSPLVGGILFF. CDR3 in DNA: TGTGCCAGCAGTCCGCTTGTGGGGGGAATTTTGTTCTTC. The J gene is TRBJ2-1, the V gene TRBV12-3 or TRBV12-4; maybe TRBD2 (6 bases). The CDR3 extends over 13 amino acids. The V and J ends lost 5 bases and 15 bases respectively, with 20 bases between them.

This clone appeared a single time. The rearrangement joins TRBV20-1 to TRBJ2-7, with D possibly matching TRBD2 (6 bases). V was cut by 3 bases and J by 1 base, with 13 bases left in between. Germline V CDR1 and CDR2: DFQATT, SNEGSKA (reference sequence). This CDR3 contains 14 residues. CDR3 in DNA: TGCAGTGCTAGTGGCGGGGCCTTTTCCTACGAGCAGTACTTC. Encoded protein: CSASGGAFSYEQYF.

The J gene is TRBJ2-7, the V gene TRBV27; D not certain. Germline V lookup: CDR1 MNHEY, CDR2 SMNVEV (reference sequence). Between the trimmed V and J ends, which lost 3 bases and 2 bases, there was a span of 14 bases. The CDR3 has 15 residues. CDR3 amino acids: CASSLVTAGPYEQYF. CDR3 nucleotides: TGTGCCAGCAGTTTGGTGACCGCAGGACCCTACGAGCAGTACTTC.

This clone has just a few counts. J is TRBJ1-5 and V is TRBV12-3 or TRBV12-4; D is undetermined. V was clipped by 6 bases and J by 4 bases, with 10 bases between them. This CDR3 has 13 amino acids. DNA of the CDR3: TGTGCCAGCAGCCCCAAGTGGAATCAGCCCCAGCATTTT. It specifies CASSPKWNQPQHF.

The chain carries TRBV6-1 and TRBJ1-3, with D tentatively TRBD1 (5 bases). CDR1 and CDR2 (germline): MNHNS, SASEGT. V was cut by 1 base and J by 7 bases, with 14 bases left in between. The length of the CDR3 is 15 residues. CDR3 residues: CASSEVLGDPNTIYF. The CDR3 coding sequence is TGTGCCAGCAGTGAAGTGCTGGGGGACCCCAACACCATATATTTT.

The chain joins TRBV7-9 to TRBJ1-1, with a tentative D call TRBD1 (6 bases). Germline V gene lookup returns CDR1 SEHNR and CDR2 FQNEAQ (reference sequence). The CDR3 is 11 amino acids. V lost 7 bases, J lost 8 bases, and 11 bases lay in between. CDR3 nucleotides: TGTGCCAGCACATCCGGGACAGAAGCTTTCTTT. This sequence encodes CASTSGTEAFF.

For the CDR3, the DNA is TGTGCCAGTAGTATTGGGGTCCAAGAGACCCAGTACTTC. Translated: CASSIGVQETQYF. The V and J genes are TRBV19 and TRBJ2-5, with D unclear. Germline CDR1 LNHDA, CDR2 SQIVND (reference sequence). The CDR3 loop spans 13 amino acids. V dropped 3 bases and J dropped 1 base, with 6 bases sitting between them.

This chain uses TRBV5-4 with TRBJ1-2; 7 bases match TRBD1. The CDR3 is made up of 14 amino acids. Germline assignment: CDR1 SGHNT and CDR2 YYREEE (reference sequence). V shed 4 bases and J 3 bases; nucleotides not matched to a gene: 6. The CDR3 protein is CASSGITGDYGYTF. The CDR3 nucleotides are TGTGCCAGCAGCGGAATCACAGGGGACTATGGCTACACCTTC.

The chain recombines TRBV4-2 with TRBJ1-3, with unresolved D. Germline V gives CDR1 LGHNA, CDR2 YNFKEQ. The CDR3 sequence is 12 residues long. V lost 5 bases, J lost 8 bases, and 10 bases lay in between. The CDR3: CASSKTPDTIYF. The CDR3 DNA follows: TGTGCCAGCAGCAAAACCCCGGACACCATATATTTT.

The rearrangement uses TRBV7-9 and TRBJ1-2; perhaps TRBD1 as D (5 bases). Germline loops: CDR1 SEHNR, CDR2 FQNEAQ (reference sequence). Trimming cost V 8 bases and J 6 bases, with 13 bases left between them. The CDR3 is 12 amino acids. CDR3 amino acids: CASGMGGDGYTF. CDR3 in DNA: TGTGCCAGCGGTATGGGGGGTGATGGCTACACCTTC.

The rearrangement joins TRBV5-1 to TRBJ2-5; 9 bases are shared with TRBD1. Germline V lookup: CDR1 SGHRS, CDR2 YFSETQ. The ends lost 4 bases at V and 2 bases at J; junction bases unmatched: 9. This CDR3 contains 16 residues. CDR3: CASSPLDRGYQETQYF. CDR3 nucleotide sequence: TGCGCCAGCAGCCCCCTAGACAGGGGGTATCAAGAGACCCAGTACTTC.

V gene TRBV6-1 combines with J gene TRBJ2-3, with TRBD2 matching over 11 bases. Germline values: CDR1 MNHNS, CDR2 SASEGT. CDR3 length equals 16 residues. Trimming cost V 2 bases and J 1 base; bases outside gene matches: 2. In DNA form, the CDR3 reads TGTGCCAGCAGTGAACCGGGACTAGCGGGCACAGATACGCAGTATTTT. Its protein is CASSEPGLAGTDTQYF.

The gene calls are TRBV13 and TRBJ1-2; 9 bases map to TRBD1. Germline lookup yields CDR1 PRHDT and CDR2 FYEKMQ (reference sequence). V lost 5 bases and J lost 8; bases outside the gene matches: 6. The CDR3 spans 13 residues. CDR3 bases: TGTGCCAGCAGCCAGGACAGGGGCGGCGGCTACACCTTC. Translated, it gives CASSQDRGGGYTF.

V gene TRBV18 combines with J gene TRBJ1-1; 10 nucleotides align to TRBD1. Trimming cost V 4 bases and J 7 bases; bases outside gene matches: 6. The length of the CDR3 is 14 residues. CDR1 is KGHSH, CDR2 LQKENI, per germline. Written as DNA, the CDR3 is TGTGCCAGCTCACAGGGACAGGGGTATGTTGAAGCTTTCTTT. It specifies CASSQGQGYVEAFF.

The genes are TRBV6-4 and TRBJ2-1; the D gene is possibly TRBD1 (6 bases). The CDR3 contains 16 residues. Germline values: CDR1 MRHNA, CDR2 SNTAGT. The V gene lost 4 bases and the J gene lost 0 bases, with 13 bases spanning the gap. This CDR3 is CASSGRDMSSYNEQFF. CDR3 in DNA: TGTGCCAGCAGTGGCAGGGACATGAGCTCCTACAATGAGCAGTTCTTC.